This T cell receptor (beta chain) was found in a study of response to subunit inactivated influenza vaccine. The CDR3 runs 13 residues. The V end lost 3 bases, the J end lost 5 bases, and 8 bases lay between the germline ends. Whole-study results and caveats: That few new T cells are recruited by each seasonal influenza vaccination was the authors' suggestion.

Details on this clonotype: Its specificity is unknown.

TCRdb re-analysed the RT-PCR reads in MiXCR, keeping a single row per CDR3 protein. The data show over 800,000 distinct CDR3 sequences, 21% seen once. This TCR came from a man aged 50 to 59 who received an inactivated influenza vaccine. V gene TRBV12-3 or TRBV12-4 combines with J gene TRBJ1-5; unclear D gene. The material was PBMCs from blood, obtained less than 6 days after vaccination. CDR3 loop: CASSFAWDQPQHF. CDR3 nucleotides: TGTGCCAGCAGTTTTGCCTGGGATCAGCCCCAGCATTTT.